The clone carrying this T cell receptor beta chain was counted only a few times. The CDR3 totals 16 residues. The junction had 7 bases not matched to a gene; V was cut back by 6 bases and J by 4 bases. Germline loops: CDR1 MNHEY, CDR2 SMNVEV (reference sequence). From the 5' RACE reads, TCRdb called clonotypes with MiXCR, one entry per CDR3 protein. The sample yields under 60,000 distinct CDR3 sequences, roughly 5.9% seen once. This sample is part of a study of early T cells in non-severe SARS-CoV-2 infection. The chain recombines TRBV27 with TRBJ2-3; 13 bases agree with TRBD2. Input material: whole blood. The TCR originated in an adult who was a healthcare worker with PCR-confirmed SARS-CoV-2 infection or an uninfected control (not recorded which). CDR3 coding DNA: TGTGCCAGCAGACTAGCGGGAGGGATTCGAGCAGATACGCAGTATTTT. It translates to CASRLAGGIRADTQYF.